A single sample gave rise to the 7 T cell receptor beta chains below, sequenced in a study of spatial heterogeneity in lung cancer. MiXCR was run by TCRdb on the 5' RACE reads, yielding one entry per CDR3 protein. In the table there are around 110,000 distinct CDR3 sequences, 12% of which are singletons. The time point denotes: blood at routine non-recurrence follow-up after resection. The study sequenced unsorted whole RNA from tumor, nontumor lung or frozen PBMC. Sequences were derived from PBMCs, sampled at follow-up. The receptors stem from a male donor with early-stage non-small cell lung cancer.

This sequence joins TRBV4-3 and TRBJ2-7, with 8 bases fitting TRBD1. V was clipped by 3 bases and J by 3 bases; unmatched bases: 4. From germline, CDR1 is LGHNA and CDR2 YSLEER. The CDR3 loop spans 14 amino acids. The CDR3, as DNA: TGCGCCAGCAGCCAGGGGACAGGAAACTACGAGCAGTACTTC. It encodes CASSQGTGNYEQYF.

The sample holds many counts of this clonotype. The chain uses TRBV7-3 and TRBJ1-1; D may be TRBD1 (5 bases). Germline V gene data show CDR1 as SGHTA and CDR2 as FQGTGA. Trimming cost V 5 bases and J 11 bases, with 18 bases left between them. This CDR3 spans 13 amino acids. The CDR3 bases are TGTGCCAGCAGCGATAAACCGGCAGGGAGGGCTTTCTTT. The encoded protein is CASSDKPAGRAFF.

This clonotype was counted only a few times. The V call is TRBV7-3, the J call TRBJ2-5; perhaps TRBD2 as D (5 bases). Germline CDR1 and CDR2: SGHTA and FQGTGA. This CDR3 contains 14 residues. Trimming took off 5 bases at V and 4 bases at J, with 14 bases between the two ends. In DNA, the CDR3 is TGTGCCAGCAGCCTCGGGAATCGAGGAGAGACCCAGTACTTC. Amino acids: CASSLGNRGETQYF. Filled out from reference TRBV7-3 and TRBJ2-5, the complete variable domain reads GAGVSQTPSNKVTEKGKYVELRCDPISGHTALYWYRQSLGQGPEFLIYFQGTGAADDSGLPNDRFFAVRPEGSVSTLKIQRTERGDSAVYLCASSLGNRGETQYFGPGTRLLVL.

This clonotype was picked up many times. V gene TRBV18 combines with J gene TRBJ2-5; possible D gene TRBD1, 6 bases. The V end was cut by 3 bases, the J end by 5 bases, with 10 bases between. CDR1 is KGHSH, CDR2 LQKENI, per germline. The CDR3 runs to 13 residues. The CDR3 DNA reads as TGTGCCAGCTCACCCGGACAGCCGGAGACCCAGTACTTC. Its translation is CASSPGQPETQYF. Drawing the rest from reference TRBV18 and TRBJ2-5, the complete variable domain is NAGVMQNPRHLVRRRGQEARLRCSPMKGHSHVYWYRQLPEEGLKFMVYLQKENIIDESGMPKERFSAEFPKEGPSILRIQQVVRGDSAAYFCASSPGQPETQYFGPGTRLLVL.

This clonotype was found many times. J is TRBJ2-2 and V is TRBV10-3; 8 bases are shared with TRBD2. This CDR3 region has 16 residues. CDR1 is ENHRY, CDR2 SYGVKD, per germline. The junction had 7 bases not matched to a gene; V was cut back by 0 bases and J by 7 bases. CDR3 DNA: TGTGCCATCAGTGAGTCGGGACTAGAGAAAGGCGGGGAGCTGTTTTTT. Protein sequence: CAISESGLEKGGELFF.

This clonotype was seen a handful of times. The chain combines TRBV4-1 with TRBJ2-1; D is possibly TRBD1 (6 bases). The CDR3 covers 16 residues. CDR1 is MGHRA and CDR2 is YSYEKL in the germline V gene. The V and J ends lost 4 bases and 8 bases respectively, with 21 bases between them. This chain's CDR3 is CASSRVPGHTDDEQFF. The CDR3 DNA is TGCGCCAGCAGCCGGGTTCCGGGACATACGGACGATGAGCAGTTCTTC.

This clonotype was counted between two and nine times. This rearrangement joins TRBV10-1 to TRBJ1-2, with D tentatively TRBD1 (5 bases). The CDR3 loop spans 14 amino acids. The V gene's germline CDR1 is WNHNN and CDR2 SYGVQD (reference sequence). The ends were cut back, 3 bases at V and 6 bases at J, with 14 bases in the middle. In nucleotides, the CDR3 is TGCGCCAGCAGTGATGACAGTAGATTGGATGGCTACACCTTC. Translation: CASSDDSRLDGYTF.